This TCR beta chain stems from a study of CD8+ T cells in alopecia areata. Germline V gene data show CDR1 as SGHNT and CDR2 as YYREEE (reference sequence). The CDR3 is made up of 14 amino acids. V dropped 3 bases and J dropped 6; count of bases not matched to a gene: 5. Sequencing templates came from extracted RNA that was reverse transcribed into cDNA. Only in-frame clones appear in the TCRdb table, and some are missing; sequencing was by immunoSEQ multiplex PCR. Of about 130,000 clones in the sample, nearly 55% were seen once. General study findings and limits: Compared with normal scalp, lesional scalp had higher clonality and more expanded CD8+ clones. Shared TCR sequences were less clear between patients than in mice, possibly partly from HLA diversity.

Concerning this clone itself: The antigen remains unidentified.

Treatment given: oral pan-JAK inhibitor, 5-10 mg twice daily. The rearrangement joins TRBV5-4 to TRBJ2-2; TRBD1 aligns across 7 bases. This specimen consisted of CD8+ T cells sorted from blood, obtained at week 4, from a patient treated with tofacitinib. This clonotype was sampled from a human donor with alopecia areata. CDR3 nucleotide sequence: TGTGCCAGCAGCTCAGACAGGGCCCCCGGGGAGCTGTTTTTT. This gives the protein CASSSDRAPGELFF.